This TCR beta chain is drawn from a study of blood T cell repertoires in COVID-19. Study overall: PBMCs, B-cell-depleted T cells, or T cells were the source of the cDNA or gDNA that made up the material.

The CDR3 consists of 14 residues. CDR1 and CDR2 (germline): SGHDN, FVKESK. With V trimmed by 4 bases and J by 5 bases, 3 bases remained unmatched. The method was immunoSEQ multiplex PCR; TCRdb's version includes in-frame clones alone and lacks a portion of them. The table records about 150,000 clones, around 87% of them present only once. This clone came up once. The sequence was obtained from a woman between 40 and 55 years old with acute or convalescent COVID-19. Sequencing was done on a sample of peripheral blood. The rearrangement joins TRBV14 to TRBJ1-2; the match to TRBD1 covers 11 bases. CDR3 nucleotides: TGTGCCAGCAGCCCCCGGGACAGGGGGTATGGCTACACCTTC. Encoded protein: CASSPRDRGYGYTF. Drawing the rest from reference TRBV14 and TRBJ1-2, the complete variable domain is EAGVTQFPSHSVIEKGQTVTLRCDPISGHDNLYWYRRVMGKEIKFLLHFVKESKQDESGMPNNRFLAERTGGTYSTLKVQPAELEDSGVYFCASSPRDRGYGYTFGSGTRLTVV.